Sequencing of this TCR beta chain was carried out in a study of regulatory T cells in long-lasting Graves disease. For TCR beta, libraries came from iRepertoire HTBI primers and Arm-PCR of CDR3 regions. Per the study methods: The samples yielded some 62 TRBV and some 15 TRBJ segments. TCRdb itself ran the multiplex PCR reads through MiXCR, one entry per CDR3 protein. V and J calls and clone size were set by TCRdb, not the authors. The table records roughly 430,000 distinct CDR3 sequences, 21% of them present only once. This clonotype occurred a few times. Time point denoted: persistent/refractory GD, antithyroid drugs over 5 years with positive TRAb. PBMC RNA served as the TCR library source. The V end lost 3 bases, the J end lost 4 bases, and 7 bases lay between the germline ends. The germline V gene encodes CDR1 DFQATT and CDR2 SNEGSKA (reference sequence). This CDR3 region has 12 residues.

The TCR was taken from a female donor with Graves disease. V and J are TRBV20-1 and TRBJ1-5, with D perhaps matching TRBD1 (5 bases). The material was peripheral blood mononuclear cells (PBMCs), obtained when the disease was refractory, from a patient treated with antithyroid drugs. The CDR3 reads CSARGLNQPQHF. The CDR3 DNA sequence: TGCAGTGCTAGGGGGCTTAATCAGCCCCAGCATTTT.